Described below is a single T cell receptor (beta chain) sequence and its context. This sample was included in a study of blood T cell repertoires in COVID-19. As for the study in general: Samples came from the United States, Italy and Spain, spanning acute and convalescent COVID-19.

Study processing details: Reference gene primer amplification yielded estimated nucleated cell counts. Using immunoSEQ multiplex PCR, the repertoire was profiled, and TCRdb retains in-frame clones only, with some absent. That table is the source of V, J and clone size, and D and trimming were worked out from the DNA. The table records 300,000 or so clones, 90% of them present only once. Assignment of participants to cohorts was predicated upon participant-reported clinical history. Donors in Cohort 3 counted as recovered after two negative PCRs, clearance, or symptom resolution. The V and J ends lost 5 bases and 5 bases, in that order; junction bases with no gene match: 4. The CDR3 has 14 residues. Germline CDR1 reads SGHTA; CDR2 reads FQGNSA.

The J gene is TRBJ1-1, the V gene TRBV7-2; 11 nucleotides match TRBD1. Sequencing was performed on PBMCs or T cells enriched from blood (not recorded which). The receptor comes from a woman between 25 and 40 years old who had recovered from COVID-19. The CDR3 sequence is CASSVGTGGTEAFF. The CDR3 DNA reads as TGTGCCAGCAGCGTAGGGACAGGGGGGACTGAAGCTTTCTTT.